In this sample, the clone carrying this T cell receptor beta chain turned up a few times. Per germline, CDR1 MNHEY and CDR2 SMNVEV (reference sequence). This CDR3 has 15 amino acids. The V segment lost 3 bases and the J segment 7 bases; nucleotides outside the gene matches: 6. This entry is derived from a study of cytotoxic CD8 clonotypes in ibrutinib-treated CLL. Some clones are missing from TCRdb's copy, which holds only in-frame ones; the method was immunoSEQ multiplex PCR. The table has about 50,000 clones, 53% seen once. The sample in question was PBMCs, obtained after 12 months of ibrutinib treatment. This chain connects TRBV27 to TRBJ2-7, with 13 bases identical to TRBD2. This clonotype was obtained from a human donor with chronic lymphocytic leukemia. This CDR3 reads CASSFRTSGSGEQYF. As DNA, the CDR3 is TGTGCCAGCAGTTTTAGGACTAGCGGGAGTGGGGAGCAGTACTTC.